Listed below are T cell receptor beta chains from one sample, sequenced in a study of shared clonotypes between healthy human individuals. Data came from immunoSEQ multiplex PCR; TCRdb stores just in-frame clones and leaves some out. The repertoire holds more than 1.2 million clones, with roughly 98.5% as singletons. Sequenced material: naive CD4+ T cells sorted from blood. The receptor source for this set is a man younger than 45 in good health. Each CDR3 is given with its conserved first and last residue. D genes are given only for firm matches. A row's size may be missing; if present it is once, few, many or a size class.

>-|TRBJ2-3|TRBD1|TRBV4-1
CASSQVGTGARTDTQYF
TGCGCCAGCAGCCAAGTCGGGACAGGGGCCCGCACAGATACGCAGTATTTT
>-|TRBJ1-2|-|TRBV29-1
CSVAAKDSSSYGYTF
TGCAGCGTTGCGGCGAAAGACTCTTCCTCTTACGGCTACACCTTC
>-|TRBJ2-7|-|TRBV5-1
CASSLGTPFYEQYF
TGCGCCAGCAGCCTAGGGACTCCATTCTACGAGCAGTACTTC
>-|TRBJ2-7|TRBD2|TRBV18
CASSPPSGRARSYEQYF
TGTGCCAGCTCACCTCCTAGCGGGAGGGCCCGCTCCTACGAGCAGTACTTC
>-|TRBJ2-7|TRBD1|TRBV5-4
CASSLRAGGISAYEQYF
TGTGCCAGCAGCTTGCGGGCAGGGGGCATCTCTGCCTACGAGCAGTACTTC
>-|TRBJ2-2|-|TRBV9
CASSVDYPGELFF
TGTGCCAGCAGCGTAGACTACCCCGGGGAGCTGTTTTTT
>-|TRBJ2-1|-|TRBV14
CASSQVKGLGYNEQFF
TGTGCCAGCAGCCAAGTCAAAGGGTTGGGGTACAATGAGCAGTTCTTC
>-|TRBJ2-1|-|TRBV29-1
CSVGREYHEQFF
TGCAGCGTTGGCCGGGAGTACCATGAGCAGTTCTTC
>-|TRBJ2-3|TRBD2|TRBV2
CASRDISGVTDTQYF
TGTGCCAGCAGGGACATTAGCGGGGTCACAGATACGCAGTATTTT
>-|TRBJ1-2|-|TRBV2
CASSQHDAAVGGYTF
TGTGCCAGCAGTCAACACGACGCCGCCGTTGGTGGCTACACCTTC
>-|TRBJ1-1|-|TRBV28
CASSLRGSGNTEAFF
TGTGCCAGCAGTTTGAGGGGTAGTGGGAACACTGAAGCTTTCTTT
>-|TRBJ2-2|TRBD1|TRBV5-5
CASSRDRPPTGELFF
TGTGCCAGCAGTCGGGACAGGCCACCGACCGGGGAGCTGTTTTTT
>-|TRBJ2-7|-|TRBV2
CASRLGHEQYF
TGTGCCAGCAGATTGGGACACGAGCAGTACTTC
>-|TRBJ2-2|-|TRBV2
CASGYREGSGELFF
TGTGCCAGCGGATACAGGGAAGGGTCCGGGGAGCTGTTTTTT
>once|TRBJ2-7|TRBD2|TRBV5-1
CASSRATSSGSGYEQYF
TGCGCCAGCAGCCGAGCAACCTCTAGCGGGAGCGGCTACGAGCAGTACTTC
>-|TRBJ2-7|TRBD2|TRBV18
CASSPDGRASRGEQYF
TGTGCCAGCTCACCGGACGGGAGGGCCTCAAGAGGGGAGCAGTACTTC
>-|TRBJ2-7|-|TRBV5-1
CASSLDRESYEQYF
TGCGCCAGCAGCTTGGACAGGGAGTCCTACGAGCAGTACTTC
>-|TRBJ2-7|TRBD2|TRBV5-1
CASSYSSGSYFEQYF
TGCGCCAGCAGCTACTCTAGCGGGAGCTATTTCGAGCAGTACTTC
>-|TRBJ2-7|-|TRBV9
CASSVEPSGEQYF
TGTGCCAGCAGCGTAGAACCATCGGGTGAGCAGTACTTC
>-|TRBJ2-3|-|TRBV18
CASSPSGLPTDTQYF
TGTGCCAGCTCACCATCAGGATTACCCACAGATACGCAGTATTTT
>-|TRBJ1-2|-|TRBV27
CASHVQAPYGYTF
TGTGCCAGCCACGTTCAGGCCCCTTATGGCTACACCTTC
>-|TRBJ2-3|TRBD2|TRBV28
CASSVASGMTDTQYF
TGTGCCAGCAGTGTTGCTAGCGGGATGACAGATACGCAGTATTTT
>-|TRBJ1-1|-|TRBV25-1
CASRETAGNTEAFF
TGTGCCAGCAGAGAGACAGCCGGGAACACTGAAGCTTTCTTT
>-|TRBJ2-7|-|TRBV18
CASSQGGRPGLWEQYF
TGTGCCAGCTCCCAGGGTGGGAGACCCGGATTGTGGGAGCAGTACTTC
>-|TRBJ2-1|TRBD2|TRBV5-1
CASSFGLAGGSSYNEQFF
TGCGCCAGCAGCTTTGGACTAGCGGGAGGGTCTTCCTACAATGAGCAGTTCTTC
>-|TRBJ1-2|TRBD1|TRBV18
CASSPGSGQNYGYTF
TGTGCCAGCTCACCAGGGTCGGGACAGAACTATGGCTACACCTTC
>-|TRBJ2-5|TRBD2|TRBV7-8
CASSFSGTSGRETQYF
TGTGCCAGCAGCTTTTCTGGGACTAGCGGGAGGGAGACCCAGTACTTC
>-|TRBJ2-1|-|TRBV28
CASSPLFKESNEQFF
TGTGCCAGCAGCCCACTATTCAAGGAATCCAATGAGCAGTTCTTC
>-|TRBJ2-7|-|TRBV7-9
CASSPGDADEQYF
TGTGCCAGCAGCCCCGGGGATGCAGACGAGCAGTACTTC
>-|TRBJ2-2|-|TRBV11-2
CASSLVGMNTGELFF
TGTGCCAGCAGCTTAGTCGGGATGAACACCGGGGAGCTGTTTTTT
>few|TRBJ2-1|-|TRBV7-9
CASSLRYNEQFF
TGTGCCAGCAGCTTACGGTACAATGAGCAGTTCTTC
>-|TRBJ2-2|TRBD1|TRBV7-3
CASSPLWDRGKDTGELFF
TGTGCCAGCAGCCCCCTTTGGGACAGGGGTAAAGACACCGGGGAGCTGTTTTTT
>-|TRBJ2-1|-|TRBV2
CASTPEQFF
TGTGCCAGCACCCCCGAGCAGTTCTTC
>once|TRBJ2-7|TRBD1|TRBV5-4
CASRAGTEISYEQYF
TGTGCCAGCAGGGCCGGGACAGAGATCTCCTACGAGCAGTACTTC
>-|TRBJ2-1|-|TRBV7-2
CASSTRPASGYNEQFF
TGTGCCAGCAGCACAAGACCCGCGTCCGGCTACAATGAGCAGTTCTTC
>once|TRBJ2-7|TRBD1|TRBV29-1
CSVEGAGYEQYF
TGCAGCGTCGAGGGGGCGGGCTACGAGCAGTACTTC
>-|TRBJ1-1|-|TRBV11-2
CASSFRMNTEAFF
TGTGCCAGCAGCTTTCGGATGAACACTGAAGCTTTCTTT
>-|TRBJ1-1|-|TRBV30
CAWNKGPRGTEAFF
TGTGCCTGGAACAAAGGACCGAGGGGCACTGAAGCTTTCTTT
>-|TRBJ2-7|TRBD2|TRBV7-9
CASSPRAGGSSYEQYF
TGTGCCAGCAGCCCGAGGGCCGGCGGGAGCTCCTACGAGCAGTACTTC
>-|TRBJ2-7|TRBD2|TRBV11-2
CASSYIRGGGTYEQYF
TGTGCCAGCAGCTATATCCGGGGGGGAGGAACCTACGAGCAGTACTTC
>-|TRBJ1-2|-|TRBV10-3
CAISEREGRGGKGYTF
TGTGCCATCAGTGAGCGGGAAGGTAGGGGAGGAAAAGGCTACACCTTC
>-|TRBJ1-1|-|TRBV19
CASSPALNTEAFF
TGTGCCAGTAGTCCAGCTCTGAACACTGAAGCTTTCTTT
>-|TRBJ2-3|-|TRBV19
CASSIGPLGTDTQYF
TGTGCCAGTAGTATAGGGCCCCTTGGCACAGATACGCAGTATTTT